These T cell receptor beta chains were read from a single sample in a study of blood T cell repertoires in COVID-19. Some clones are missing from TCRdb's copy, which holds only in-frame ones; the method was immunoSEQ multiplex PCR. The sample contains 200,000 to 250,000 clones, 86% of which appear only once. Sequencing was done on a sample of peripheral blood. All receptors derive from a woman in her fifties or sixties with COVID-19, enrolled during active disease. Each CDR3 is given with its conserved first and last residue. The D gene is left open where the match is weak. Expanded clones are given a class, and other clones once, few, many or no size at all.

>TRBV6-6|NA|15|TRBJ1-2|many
CASTRGGNYNYGYTF
TGTGCCAGCACCCGAGGCGGGAACTATAACTATGGCTACACCTTC
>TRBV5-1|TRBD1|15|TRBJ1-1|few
CASSFRQGARTEAFF
TGCGCCAGCAGCTTCCGACAGGGGGCGAGAACTGAAGCTTTCTTT
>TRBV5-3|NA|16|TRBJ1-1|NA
CARTPEVRGVDTEAFF
TGTGCCAGAACCCCTGAAGTCAGGGGAGTGGACACTGAAGCTTTCTTT
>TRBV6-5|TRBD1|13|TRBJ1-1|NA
CASSPKQGAEAFF
TGTGCCAGCAGCCCGAAGCAGGGGGCTGAAGCTTTCTTT
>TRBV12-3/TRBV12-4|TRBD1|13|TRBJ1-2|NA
CASSFRGIRGYTF
TGTGCCAGCAGTTTCAGGGGGATCAGGGGCTACACCTTC
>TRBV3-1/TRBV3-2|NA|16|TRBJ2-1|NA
CASSRKGGDRNNEQFF
TGTGCCAGCAGCCGGAAAGGGGGGGACAGGAACAATGAGCAGTTCTTC
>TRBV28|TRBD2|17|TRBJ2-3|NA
CASSFSRLAGGRDTQYF
TGTGCCAGCAGTTTCTCTAGACTAGCGGGGGGGCGAGATACGCAGTATTTT
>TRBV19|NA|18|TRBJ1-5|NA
CASRLWDSGVVSNQPQHF
TGTGCCAGTAGACTCTGGGATAGCGGGGTTGTTAGCAATCAGCCCCAGCATTTT
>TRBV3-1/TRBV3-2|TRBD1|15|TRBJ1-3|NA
CASSLGQNSGNTIYF
TGTGCCAGCAGCCTGGGACAGAACTCTGGAAACACCATATATTTT
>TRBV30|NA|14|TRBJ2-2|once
CAWTQGAGIGELFF
TGTGCCTGGACCCAAGGGGCAGGGATCGGGGAGCTGTTTTTT
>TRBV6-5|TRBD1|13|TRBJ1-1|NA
CASTTRDRGEAFF
TGTGCCAGCACTACCCGAGACAGGGGTGAAGCTTTCTTT
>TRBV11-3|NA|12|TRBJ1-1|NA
CASSSTDTEAFF
TGTGCCAGCAGCTCTACGGACACTGAAGCTTTCTTT
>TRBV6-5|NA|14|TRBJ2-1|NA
CASFRGGNYNEQFF
TGTGCCAGCTTCCGGGGTGGGAACTACAATGAGCAGTTCTTC
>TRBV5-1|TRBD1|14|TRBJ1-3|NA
CASTRWDRDDTIYF
TGCGCCAGCACCCGCTGGGACAGGGACGACACCATATATTTT
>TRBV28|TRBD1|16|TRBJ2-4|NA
CASSPTRTGRAGIQYF
TGTGCCAGCAGTCCCACCCGGACAGGACGAGCCGGGATTCAGTACTTC
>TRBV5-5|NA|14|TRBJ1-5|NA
CASSLVAGNQPQHF
TGTGCCAGCAGCTTGGTGGCAGGGAATCAGCCCCAGCATTTT
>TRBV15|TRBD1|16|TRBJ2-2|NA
CATSRGTGGFTGELFF
TGTGCCACCAGCAGAGGGACAGGGGGCTTCACCGGGGAGCTGTTTTTT
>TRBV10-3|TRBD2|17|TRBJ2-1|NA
CASQPWGGGAFGTEQFF
TGTGCCAGCCAACCCTGGGGCGGGGGGGCTTTCGGTACTGAGCAGTTCTTC
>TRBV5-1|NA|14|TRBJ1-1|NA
CASSLDRRNTEAFF
TGCGCCAGCAGCTTGGATAGGAGGAACACTGAAGCTTTCTTT
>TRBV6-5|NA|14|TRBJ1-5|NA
CASSRLGVNQPQHF
TGTGCCAGCAGTCGCCTGGGAGTAAATCAGCCCCAGCATTTT
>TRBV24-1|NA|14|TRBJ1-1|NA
CATSDFGPNTEAFF
TGTGCCACCAGTGATTTTGGGCCGAACACTGAAGCTTTCTTT
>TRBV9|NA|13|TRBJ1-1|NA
CASSVAGYTEAFF
TGTGCCAGCAGCGTCGCGGGTTACACTGAAGCTTTCTTT
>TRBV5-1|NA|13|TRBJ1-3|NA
CASSLEPGNTIYF
TGCGCCAGCAGCTTGGAGCCCGGAAACACCATATATTTT
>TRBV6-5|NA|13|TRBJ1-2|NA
CASSYAVSDGYTF
TGTGCCAGCAGCTACGCGGTTTCGGATGGCTACACCTTC
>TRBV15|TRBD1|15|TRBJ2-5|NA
CATSRDRDRGETQYF
TGTGCCACCAGCAGAGATCGGGACAGGGGAGAGACCCAGTACTTC
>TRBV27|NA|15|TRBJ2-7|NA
CASSYFGGGGYEQYF
TGTGCCAGCAGTTATTTCGGGGGAGGTGGCTACGAGCAGTACTTC
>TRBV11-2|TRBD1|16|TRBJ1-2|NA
CASSPRGGQGDYGYTF
TGTGCCAGCAGCCCCCGAGGGGGACAGGGAGACTATGGCTACACCTTC
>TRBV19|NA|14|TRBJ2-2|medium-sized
CASTPTVPTGELFF
TGTGCCAGTACCCCGACAGTCCCCACCGGGGAGCTGTTTTTT
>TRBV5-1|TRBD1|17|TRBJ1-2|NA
CASSLVGGGDPSYGYTF
TGCGCCAGCAGCTTGGTAGGAGGGGGCGATCCTTCCTATGGCTACACCTTC
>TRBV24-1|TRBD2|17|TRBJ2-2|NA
CATSVLAGLFNTGELFF
TGTGCCACCAGTGTACTAGCGGGGCTTTTTAACACCGGGGAGCTGTTTTTT
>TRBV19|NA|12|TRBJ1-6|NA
CASSRGSSPLHF
TGTGCCAGTAGCCGAGGGAGTTCACCCCTCCACTTT
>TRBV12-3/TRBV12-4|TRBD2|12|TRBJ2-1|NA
CASSLPGLVKFF
TGTGCCAGCAGTTTACCGGGACTAGTGAAGTTCTTC
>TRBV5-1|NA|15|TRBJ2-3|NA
CASSQHSGQGDTQYF
TGCGCCAGCAGCCAGCATAGCGGTCAAGGAGATACGCAGTATTTT
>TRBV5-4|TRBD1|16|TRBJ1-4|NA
CASSDRRQGFREKLFF
TGTGCCAGCAGTGACCGAAGACAGGGGTTTCGGGAAAAACTGTTTTTT
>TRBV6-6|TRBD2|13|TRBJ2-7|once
CASSLAGGYEQYF
TGTGCCAGCAGTTTAGCGGGGGGCTACGAGCAGTACTTC
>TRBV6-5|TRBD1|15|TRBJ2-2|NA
CASGDGQGYTGELFF
TGTGCCAGCGGGGACGGACAGGGGTACACCGGGGAGCTGTTTTTT
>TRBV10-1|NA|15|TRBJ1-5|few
CASSASTDSNQPQHF
TGCGCCAGCAGTGCCTCCACAGATAGCAATCAGCCCCAGCATTTT
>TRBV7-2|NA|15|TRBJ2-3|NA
CASSSARRLGDTQYF
TGTGCCAGCAGCTCCGCGAGGAGGTTAGGAGATACGCAGTATTTT
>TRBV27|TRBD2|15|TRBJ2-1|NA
CASSLERGPYNEQFF
TGTGCCAGCAGTTTAGAGCGGGGCCCCTACAATGAGCAGTTCTTC
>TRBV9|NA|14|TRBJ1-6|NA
CASSVIATNSPLHF
TGTGCCAGCAGCGTGATCGCTACTAATTCACCCCTCCACTTT
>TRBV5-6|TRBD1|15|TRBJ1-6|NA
CASSPTGQGFSPLHF
TGTGCCAGCAGCCCAACGGGACAGGGGTTTTCACCCCTCCACTTT
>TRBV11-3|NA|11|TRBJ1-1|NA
CASSTITEAFF
TGTGCCAGCAGTACAATAACTGAAGCTTTCTTT
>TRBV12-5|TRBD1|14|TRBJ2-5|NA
CASALRDREETQYF
TGTGCTAGTGCCCTCCGGGACAGGGAAGAGACCCAGTACTTC
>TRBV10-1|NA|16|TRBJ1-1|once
CASSESGRKGVTEAFF
TGCGCCAGCAGTGAGTCAGGAAGGAAGGGGGTCACTGAAGCTTTCTTT
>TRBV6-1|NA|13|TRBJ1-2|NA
CASSDGGFYGYTF
TGTGCCAGCAGTGATGGAGGATTCTATGGCTACACCTTC
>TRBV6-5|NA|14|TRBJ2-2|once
CASSPPEASGELFF
TGTGCCAGCAGTCCCCCAGAGGCATCCGGGGAGCTGTTTTTT
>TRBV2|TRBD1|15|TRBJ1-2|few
CASSETGGGLYGYTF
TGTGCCAGCAGTGAAACAGGGGGCGGACTATATGGCTACACCTTC
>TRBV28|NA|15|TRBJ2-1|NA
CASSSSRPGLDEQFF
TGTGCCAGCAGTTCCTCTAGGCCCGGTTTGGATGAGCAGTTCTTC